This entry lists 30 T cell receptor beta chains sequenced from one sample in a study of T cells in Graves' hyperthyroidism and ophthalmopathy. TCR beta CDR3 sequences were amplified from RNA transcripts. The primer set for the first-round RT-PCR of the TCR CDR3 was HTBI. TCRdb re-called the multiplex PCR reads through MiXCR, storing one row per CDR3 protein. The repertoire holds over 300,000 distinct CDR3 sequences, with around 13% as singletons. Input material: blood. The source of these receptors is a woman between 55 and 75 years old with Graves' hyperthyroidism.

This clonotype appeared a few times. Here the CDR3 reads CAIRETGDNEKLFF. CDR3 in DNA: TGTGCCATCAGGGAGACGGGAGATAATGAAAAACTGTTTTTT. This rearrangement joins TRBV10-3 to TRBJ1-4, with D unresolved. CDR3 length equals 14 residues. The V and J ends lost 6 bases and 4 bases respectively, with 12 bases between them. Germline loops: CDR1 ENHRY, CDR2 SYGVKD.

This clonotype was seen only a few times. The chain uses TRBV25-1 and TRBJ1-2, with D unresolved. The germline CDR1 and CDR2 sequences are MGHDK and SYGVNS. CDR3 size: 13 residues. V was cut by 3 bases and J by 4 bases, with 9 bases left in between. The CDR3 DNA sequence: TGTGCCAGCAGTGAGGGAGGGCCCTATGGCTACACCTTC. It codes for CASSEGGPYGYTF.

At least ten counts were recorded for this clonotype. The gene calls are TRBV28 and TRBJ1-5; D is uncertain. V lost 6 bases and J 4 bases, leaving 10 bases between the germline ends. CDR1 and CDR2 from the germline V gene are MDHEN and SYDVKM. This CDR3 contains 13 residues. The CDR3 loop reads CASRLQVNQPQHF. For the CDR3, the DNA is TGTGCCAGCAGGCTCCAGGTGAATCAGCCCCAGCATTTT.

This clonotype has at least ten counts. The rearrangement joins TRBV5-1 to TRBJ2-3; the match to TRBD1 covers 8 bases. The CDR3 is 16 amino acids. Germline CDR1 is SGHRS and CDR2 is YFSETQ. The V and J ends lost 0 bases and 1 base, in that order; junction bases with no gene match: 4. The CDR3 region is CASSLALDRGTDTQYF. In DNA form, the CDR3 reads TGCGCCAGCAGCTTGGCGTTGGACAGGGGCACAGATACGCAGTATTTT.

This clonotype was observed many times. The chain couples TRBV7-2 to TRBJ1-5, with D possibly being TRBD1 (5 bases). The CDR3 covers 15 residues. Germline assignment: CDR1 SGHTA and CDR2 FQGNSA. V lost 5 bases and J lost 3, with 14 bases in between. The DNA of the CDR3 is TGTGCCAGCAGCCTCCAGTGGGGCGCCAATCAGCCCCAGCATTTT. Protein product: CASSLQWGANQPQHF.

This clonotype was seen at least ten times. In nucleotides, the CDR3 is TGTGCCAGCAGTCTACTAGCGGAGGCCTACAATGAGCAGTTCTTC. It translates to CASSLLAEAYNEQFF. The chain uses TRBV6-1 and TRBJ2-1, with 8 bases identical to TRBD2. CDR1 and CDR2 (germline): MNHNS, SASEGT. The CDR3 extends over 15 amino acids. V shed 5 bases and J 2 bases; nucleotides not matched to a gene: 5.

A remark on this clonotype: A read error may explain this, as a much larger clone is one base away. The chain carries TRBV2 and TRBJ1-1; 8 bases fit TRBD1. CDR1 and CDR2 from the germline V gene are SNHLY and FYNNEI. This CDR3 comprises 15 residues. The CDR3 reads CGSSGQGNMNTEAFF. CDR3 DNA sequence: TGTGGCAGCAGTGGACAGGGTAACATGAACACTGAAGCTTTCTTT. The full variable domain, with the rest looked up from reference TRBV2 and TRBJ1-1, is EPEVTQTPSHQVTQMGQEVILRCVPISNHLYFYWYRQILGQKVEFLVSFYNNEISEKSEIFDDQFSVERPDGSNFTLKIRSTKLEDSAMYFCGSSGQGNMNTEAFFGQGTRLTVV.

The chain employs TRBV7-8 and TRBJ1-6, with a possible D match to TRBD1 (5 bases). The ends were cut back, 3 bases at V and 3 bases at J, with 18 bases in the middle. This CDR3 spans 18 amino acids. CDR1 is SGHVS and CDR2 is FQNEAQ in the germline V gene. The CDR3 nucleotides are TGTGCCAGCAGCTTGGGTTTGGGCACAGGAGGCTATAATTCACCCCTCCACTTT. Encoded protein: CASSLGLGTGGYNSPLHF. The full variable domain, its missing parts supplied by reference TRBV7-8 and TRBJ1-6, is GAGVSQSPRYKVAKRGQDVALRCDPISGHVSLFWYQQALGQGPEFLTYFQNEAQLDKSGLPSDRFFAERPEGSVSTLKIQRTQQEDSAVYLCASSLGLGTGGYNSPLHFGNGTRLTVT.

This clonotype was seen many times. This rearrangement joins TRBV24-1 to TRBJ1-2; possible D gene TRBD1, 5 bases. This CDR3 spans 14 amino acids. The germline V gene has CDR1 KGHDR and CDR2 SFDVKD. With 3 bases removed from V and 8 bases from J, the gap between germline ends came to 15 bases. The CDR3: CATSDTIHGTGYTF. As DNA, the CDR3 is TGTGCCACCAGTGATACGATACATGGGACGGGCTACACCTTC.

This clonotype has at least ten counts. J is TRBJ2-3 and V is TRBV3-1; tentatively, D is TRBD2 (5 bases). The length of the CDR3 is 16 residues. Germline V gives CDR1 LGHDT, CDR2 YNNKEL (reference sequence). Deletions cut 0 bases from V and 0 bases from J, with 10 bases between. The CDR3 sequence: CASSQDWERSTDTQYF. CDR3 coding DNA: TGTGCCAGCAGCCAAGATTGGGAGCGTAGCACAGATACGCAGTATTTT.

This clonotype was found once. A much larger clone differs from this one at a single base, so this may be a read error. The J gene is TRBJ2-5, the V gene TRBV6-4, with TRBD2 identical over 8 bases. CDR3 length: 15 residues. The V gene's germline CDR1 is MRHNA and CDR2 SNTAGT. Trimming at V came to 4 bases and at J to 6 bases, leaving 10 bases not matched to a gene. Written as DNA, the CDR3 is TGTGCCAGCAGTGCAACGGGGGGGCATGGACAGACCCAGTACTTC. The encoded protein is CASSATGGHGQTQYF.

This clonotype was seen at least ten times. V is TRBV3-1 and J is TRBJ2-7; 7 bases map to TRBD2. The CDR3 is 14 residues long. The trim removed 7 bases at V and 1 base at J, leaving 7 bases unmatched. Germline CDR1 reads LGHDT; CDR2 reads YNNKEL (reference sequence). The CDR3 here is CASTARGGSYEQYF. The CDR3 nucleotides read TGTGCCAGCACTGCGCGGGGAGGGTCCTACGAGCAGTACTTC.

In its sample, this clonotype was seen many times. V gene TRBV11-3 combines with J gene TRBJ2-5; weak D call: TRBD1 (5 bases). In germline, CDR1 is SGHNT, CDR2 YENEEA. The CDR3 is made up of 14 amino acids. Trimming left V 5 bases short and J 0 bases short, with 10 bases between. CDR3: CASSARVDQETQYF. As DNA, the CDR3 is TGTGCCAGCAGCGCCAGGGTGGACCAAGAGACCCAGTACTTC.

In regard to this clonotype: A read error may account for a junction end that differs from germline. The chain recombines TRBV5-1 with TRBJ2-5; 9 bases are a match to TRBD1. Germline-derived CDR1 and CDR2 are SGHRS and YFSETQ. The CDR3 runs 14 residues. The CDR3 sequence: CASSAQGAGETQYF. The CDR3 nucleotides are TGTGCCAGCAGCGCACAGGGGGCGGGGGAGACCCAGTACTTC.

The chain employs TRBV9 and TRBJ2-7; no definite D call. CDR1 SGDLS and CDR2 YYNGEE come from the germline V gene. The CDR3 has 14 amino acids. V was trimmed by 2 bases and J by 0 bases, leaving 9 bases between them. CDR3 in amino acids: CASSVTTSSYEQYF. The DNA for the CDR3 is TGTGCCAGCAGCGTGACGACGAGCTCCTACGAGCAGTACTTC.

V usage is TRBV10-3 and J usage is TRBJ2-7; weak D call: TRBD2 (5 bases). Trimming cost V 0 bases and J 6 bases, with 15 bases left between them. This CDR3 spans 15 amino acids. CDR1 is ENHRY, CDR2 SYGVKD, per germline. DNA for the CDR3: TGTGCCATCAGTGAGTCCCTGACTACGGATAGCGAGCAGTACTTC. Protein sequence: CAISESLTTDSEQYF.

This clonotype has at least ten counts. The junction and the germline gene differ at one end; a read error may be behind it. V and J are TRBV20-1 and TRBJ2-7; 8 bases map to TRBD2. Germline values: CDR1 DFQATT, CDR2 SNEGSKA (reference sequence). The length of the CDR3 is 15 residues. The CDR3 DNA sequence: TGCAGTGCTAGAGGCCTAGCGGGCAGCTCCTACGAGCAGCACTTC. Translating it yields CSARGLAGSSYEQHF.

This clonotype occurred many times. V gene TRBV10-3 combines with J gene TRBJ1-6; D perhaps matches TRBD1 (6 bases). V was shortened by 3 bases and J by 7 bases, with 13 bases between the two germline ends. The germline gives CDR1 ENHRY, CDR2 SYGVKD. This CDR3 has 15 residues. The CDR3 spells CAISDHRVGNSPLHF. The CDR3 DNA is TGTGCCATCAGTGATCACAGGGTGGGGAATTCACCCCTCCACTTT.

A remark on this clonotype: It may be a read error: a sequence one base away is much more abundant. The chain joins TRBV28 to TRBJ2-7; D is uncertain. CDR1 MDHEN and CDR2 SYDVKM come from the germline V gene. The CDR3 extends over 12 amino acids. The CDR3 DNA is TGTGCCAGCAGTTTATATGGCTACGAGCTGTACTTC. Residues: CASSLYGYELYF.

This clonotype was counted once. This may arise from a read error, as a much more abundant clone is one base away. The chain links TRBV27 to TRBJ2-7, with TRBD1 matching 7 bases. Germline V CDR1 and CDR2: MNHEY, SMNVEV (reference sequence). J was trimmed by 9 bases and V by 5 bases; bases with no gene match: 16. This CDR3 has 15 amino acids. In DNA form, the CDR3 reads TGTGCCAGCAGTCGCTACAGGGGAAACAGAGGCGGGCAGTACTTC. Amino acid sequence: CASSRYRGNRGGQYF.

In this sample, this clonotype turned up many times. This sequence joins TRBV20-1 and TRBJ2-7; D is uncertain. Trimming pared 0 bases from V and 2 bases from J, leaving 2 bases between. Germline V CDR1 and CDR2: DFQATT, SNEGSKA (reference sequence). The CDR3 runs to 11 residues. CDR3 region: CSARDTYEQYF. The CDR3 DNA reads TGCAGTGCTAGAGATACCTACGAGCAGTACTTC.

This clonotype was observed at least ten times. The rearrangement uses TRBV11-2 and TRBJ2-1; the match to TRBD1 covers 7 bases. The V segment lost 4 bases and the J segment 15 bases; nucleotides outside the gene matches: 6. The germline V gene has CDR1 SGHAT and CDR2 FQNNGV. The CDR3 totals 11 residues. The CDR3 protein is CASSSGQAGFF. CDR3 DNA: TGTGCCAGCAGCTCCGGACAGGCAGGGTTCTTC. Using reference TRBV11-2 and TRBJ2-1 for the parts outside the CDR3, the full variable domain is EAGVAQSPRYKIIEKRQSVAFWCNPISGHATLYWYQQILGQGPKLLIQFQNNGVVDDSQLPKDRFSAERLKGVDSTLKIQPAKLEDSAVYLCASSSGQAGFFGPGTRLTVL.

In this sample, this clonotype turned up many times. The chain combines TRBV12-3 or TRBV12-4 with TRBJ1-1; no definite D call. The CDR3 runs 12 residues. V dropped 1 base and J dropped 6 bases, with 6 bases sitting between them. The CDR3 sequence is CASSLVGAEAFF. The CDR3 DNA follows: TGTGCCAGCAGTTTAGTAGGAGCTGAAGCTTTCTTT.

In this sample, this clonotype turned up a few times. The CDR3 is CASSALGGAEETQYF. CDR3 in DNA: TGCGCCAGCAGTGCCCTTGGCGGGGCTGAAGAGACCCAGTACTTC. The chain is built from TRBV10-2 and TRBJ2-5; possible D gene TRBD2, 6 bases. V dropped 4 bases and J dropped 3 bases, with 15 bases sitting between them. Per germline, CDR1 WSHSY and CDR2 SAAADI. CDR3 size: 15 residues.

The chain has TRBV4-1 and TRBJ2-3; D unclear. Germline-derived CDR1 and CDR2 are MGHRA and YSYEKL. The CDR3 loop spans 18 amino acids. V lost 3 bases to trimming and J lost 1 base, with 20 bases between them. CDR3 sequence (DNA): TGCGCCAGCAGCCATGCATTTAGACGAAATAGGGGCACAGATACGCAGTATTTT. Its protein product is CASSHAFRRNRGTDTQYF.

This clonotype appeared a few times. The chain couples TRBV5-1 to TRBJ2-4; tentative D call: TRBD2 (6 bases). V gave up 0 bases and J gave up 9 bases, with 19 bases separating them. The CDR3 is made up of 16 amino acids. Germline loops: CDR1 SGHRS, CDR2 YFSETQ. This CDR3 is CASSLALAREIGIQYF. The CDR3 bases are TGCGCCAGCAGCTTGGCCCTAGCCCGGGAGATAGGCATTCAGTACTTC.

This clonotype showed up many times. The CDR3 spells CASSFGGTYNEQFF. CDR3 DNA: TGTGCCAGCAGCTTTGGCGGGACGTACAATGAGCAGTTCTTC. The chain combines TRBV7-6 with TRBJ2-1; D is perhaps TRBD2 (6 bases). From germline, CDR1 is SGHVS and CDR2 FNYEAQ. Trimming removed 3 bases from V and 4 bases from J, with 10 bases in between. The CDR3 has 14 amino acids.

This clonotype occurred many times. The CDR3: CASSSDGAYGYTF. In nucleotides, the CDR3 is TGTGCCAGCAGCTCGGACGGAGCCTATGGCTACACCTTC. J is TRBJ1-2 and V is TRBV13; D is ambiguous. The CDR3 runs to 13 residues. Per the germline V gene, CDR1 is PRHDT and CDR2 is FYEKMQ (reference sequence). V was trimmed by 4 bases and J by 4 bases, leaving 10 bases between them.

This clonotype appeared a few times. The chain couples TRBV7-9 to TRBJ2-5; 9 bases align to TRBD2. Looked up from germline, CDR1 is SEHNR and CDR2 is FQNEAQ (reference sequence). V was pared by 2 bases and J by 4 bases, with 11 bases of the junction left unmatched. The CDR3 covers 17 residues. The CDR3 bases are TGTGCCAGCAGCTTAAGCCCAGCGGGAGGCGTCTTAGAGACCCAGTACTTC. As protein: CASSLSPAGGVLETQYF.

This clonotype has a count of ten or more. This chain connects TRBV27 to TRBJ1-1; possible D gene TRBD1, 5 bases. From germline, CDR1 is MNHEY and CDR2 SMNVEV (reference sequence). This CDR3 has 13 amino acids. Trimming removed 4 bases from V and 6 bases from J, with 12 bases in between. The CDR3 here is CASSSPGDAEAFF. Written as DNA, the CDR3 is TGTGCCAGCAGTTCGCCTGGGGACGCTGAAGCTTTCTTT.